These 14 T cell receptor beta chains originate from one sample sequenced in a study of blood T cell repertoires in COVID-19. Profiled with immunoSEQ multiplex PCR; TCRdb holds only in-frame clones, not every one. The table records nearly 25,000 clones, under 90% of them present only once. Sample: peripheral blood. The receptors come from a man in his 70s with acute or convalescent COVID-19.

The chain combines TRBV6-2 or TRBV6-3 with TRBJ2-1; 11 bases agree with TRBD2. CDR3 size: 18 residues. The V gene end was trimmed by 3 bases and the J gene end by 7 bases; junction bases not matched to a gene: 14. Germline V gene sequence: CDR1 MNHEY, CDR2 SVGEGT. The CDR3 region is CASSYLSGRAVGVNEQFF. The CDR3 region has the DNA TGTGCCAGCAGTTATCTTAGCGGGAGGGCTGTGGGGGTAAATGAGCAGTTCTTC.

This clone has more than one count but fewer than ten. This sequence joins TRBV14 and TRBJ1-2; a weak D match, TRBD1 (6 bases). The V gene lost 4 bases and the J gene lost 2 bases, with 14 bases spanning the gap. The germline V gene encodes CDR1 SGHDN and CDR2 FVKESK. This CDR3 has 15 residues. For the CDR3, the DNA is TGTGCCAGCAGCCTTACACAGGGTGTAAACTATGGCTACACCTTC. Encoded protein: CASSLTQGVNYGYTF.

The chain is built from TRBV6-5 and TRBJ1-4; 7 bases are shared with TRBD1. CDR1 and CDR2 (germline): MNHEY, SVGAGI. With 6 bases clipped from V and 3 bases from J, the junction kept 7 bases outside the gene matches. The CDR3 sequence is 15 residues long. CDR3 DNA sequence: TGTGCCAGCAGCAACAGGGGCCAGGCTAATGAAAAACTGTTTTTT. This codes for CASSNRGQANEKLFF.

The chain recombines TRBV6-5 with TRBJ1-6; 11 bases align to TRBD1. Unmatched junction bases numbered 4, after V lost 2 bases and J lost 7 bases. Germline CDR1 is MNHEY and CDR2 is SVGAGI. This CDR3 is built from 16 residues. The CDR3 DNA reads as TGTGCCAGCAGTTACGGAGGACAGGGGGCAAATTCACCCCTCCACTTT. Its translation is CASSYGGQGANSPLHF.

CDR3 in DNA: TGTGCCAGTAGTGAGGGACAGACCCTTGGCTACACCTTC. Translation gives CASSEGQTLGYTF. The chain couples TRBV19 to TRBJ1-2; 7 bases match TRBD1. The germline V gene has CDR1 LNHDA and CDR2 SQIVND (reference sequence). This CDR3 is built from 13 residues. With 5 bases clipped from V and 7 bases from J, the junction kept 7 bases outside the gene matches.

This chain links TRBV27 with TRBJ2-7; 11 bases match TRBD2. CDR1 MNHEY and CDR2 SMNVEV come from the germline V gene (reference sequence). CDR3 length equals 14 residues. Trimming cost V 6 bases and J 7 bases; bases outside gene matches: 8. CDR3: CASSLAGGLYEQYF. The CDR3 DNA reads TGTGCCAGCAGCCTAGCGGGGGGTCTCTATGAGCAGTACTTC.

The chain has TRBV5-5 and TRBJ1-4, with no clear D. The V gene lost 0 bases and the J gene lost 0 bases, with 6 bases spanning the gap. CDR1 is SGHKS, CDR2 YYEKEE, per germline (reference sequence). The length of the CDR3 is 15 residues. The CDR3 DNA reads as TGTGCCAGCAGCTTGGCAGGTGCAACTAATGAAAAACTGTTTTTT. Its translation: CASSLAGATNEKLFF.

The chain combines TRBV23-1 with TRBJ1-1; a weak D match, TRBD1 (5 bases). TRBV23-1 is recorded as an ORF, its role being uncertain. V was shortened by 2 bases and J by 8 bases, with 15 bases between the two germline ends. The CDR3 loop spans 14 amino acids. CDR3 nucleotide sequence: TGCGCCAGCAGTCAACAGGGCTCCCGCGCGGAAGCTTTCTTT. Its protein is CASSQQGSRAEAFF.

The rearrangement joins TRBV2 to TRBJ2-7, with TRBD2 matching over 13 bases. Trimming removed 5 bases from V and 3 bases from J; junction bases left unmatched: 4. The CDR3 length is 15 residues. CDR1 and CDR2 from the germline V gene are SNHLY and FYNNEI. CDR3 loop: CASSPRTSGGYEQYF. CDR3 nucleotides: TGTGCCAGCAGTCCCAGGACTAGCGGGGGCTACGAGCAGTACTTC.

The CDR3 spells CASRAKDRADTEAFF. CDR3 nucleotide sequence: TGTGCCAGTAGGGCCAAAGACAGGGCGGACACTGAAGCTTTCTTT. The chain has TRBV19 and TRBJ1-1; 7 nucleotides align to TRBD1. The length of the CDR3 is 15 residues. The V gene's germline CDR1 is LNHDA and CDR2 SQIVND (reference sequence). The V and J ends lost 6 bases and 3 bases, in that order; junction bases with no gene match: 10.

V gene TRBV30 combines with J gene TRBJ1-3, with D maybe TRBD1 (6 bases). V was shortened by 4 bases and J by 3 bases, with 22 bases between the two germline ends. The CDR3 runs 17 residues. Per the germline V gene, CDR1 is GTSNPN and CDR2 is SVGIG (reference sequence). The CDR3 loop reads CAWTRGGWRSYGNTIYF. CDR3 DNA: TGTGCCTGGACCCGAGGGGGTTGGAGGTCGTATGGAAACACCATATATTTT. Full variable domain (remainder filled in from reference TRBV30 and TRBJ1-3): SQTIHQWPATLVQPVGSPLSLECTVEGTSNPNLYWYRQAAGRGLQLLFYSVGIGQISSEVPQNLSASRPQDRQFILSSKKLLLSDSGFYLCAWTRGGWRSYGNTIYFGEGSWLTVV.

The gene calls are TRBV25-1 and TRBJ1-1, with D perhaps TRBD1 (5 bases). The CDR3 has 15 residues. Trimming left V 3 bases short and J 3 bases short, with 14 bases between. Germline V gene lookup returns CDR1 MGHDK and CDR2 SYGVNS. CDR3 sequence (DNA): TGTGCCAGCAGTGACGGGGGGGTGGGCGACACTGAAGCTTTCTTT. Translation: CASSDGGVGDTEAFF.

The gene calls are TRBV4-1 and TRBJ2-7, with 7 bases that match TRBD1. Germline lookup yields CDR1 MGHRA and CDR2 YSYEKL. This CDR3 spans 15 amino acids. V gave up 0 bases and J gave up 7 bases; unmatched junction bases: 9. The CDR3 reads CASSQDDQGGREQYF. The CDR3, as DNA: TGCGCCAGCAGCCAAGATGATCAAGGGGGCAGAGAGCAGTACTTC.

The count of this clone is one. The chain combines TRBV6-6 with TRBJ1-3; 10 bases match TRBD1. V trimming: 5 bases; J trimming: 3 bases; junction bases outside the gene matches: 10. The germline V gene has CDR1 MNHNY and CDR2 SVGAGI (reference sequence). This CDR3 has 17 amino acids. The DNA for the CDR3 is TGTGCCAGCAGTCGACCGACAGGGGGCTTATTTGGAAACACCATATATTTT. Residues: CASSRPTGGLFGNTIYF.